A single sample is the source of the 31 T cell receptor beta chains below, sequenced in a study of metastatic and nonmetastatic thyroid tumors. Until they underwent thyroid surgery, no patient had received any treatment. TCRdb called clones again from the PCR reads with MiXCR. Of 15,000 to 20,000 clones listed, less than 20% are singletons. Sequencing input: blood. The receptors originated from a female donor with papillary thyroid cancer or a benign thyroid nodule (not recorded which). Some clones in this sample may be carry-over from other donors' samples.

A remark on this clone: This may come from a read error, since a much larger clone is one base off. The identical CDR3 is also encoded by other nucleotide sequences in the sample. CDR3 sequence: CASRAVGTSGSNEQFF. CDR3 nucleotides: TGCGCCAGTAGAGCTGTTGGGACTAGCGGGTCCAATGAGCAGTTCTTC. The genes are TRBV4-1 and TRBJ2-1, with TRBD2 matching over 12 bases. CDR1 and CDR2 from the germline V gene are MGHRA and YSYEKL. The CDR3 has 16 residues. Trimming removed 9 bases from V and 6 bases from J; junction bases left unmatched: 12.

This clone was seen a few times. This chain joins TRBV27 and TRBJ2-3; D may be TRBD2 (5 bases). Trimming left V 5 bases short and J 4 bases short, with 13 bases between. CDR3 length: 14 residues. Germline CDR1 reads MNHEY; CDR2 reads SMNVEV (reference sequence). CDR3 nucleotide sequence: TGTGCCAGCAGTCCCGGGGAGCGAGCAGATACGCAGTATTTT. Amino acid sequence: CASSPGERADTQYF.

This clone has at least ten counts. The chain recombines TRBV11-2 with TRBJ2-1, with 10 bases identical to TRBD2. Unmatched junction bases numbered 14, after V lost 7 bases and J lost 11 bases. This CDR3 region has 15 residues. The germline V gene has CDR1 SGHAT and CDR2 FQNNGV. CDR3 sequence: CASTQAYLAGEKQFF. Here the CDR3 DNA reads TGTGCCAGCACCCAAGCTTATCTAGCGGGAGAGAAGCAGTTCTTC.

In this sample, this clone turned up many times. The J gene is TRBJ2-1, the V gene TRBV7-9; the D gene is possibly TRBD2 (5 bases). The CDR3 runs 11 residues. V lost 4 bases and J 10 bases, leaving 8 bases between the germline ends. Germline V CDR1 and CDR2: SEHNR, FQNEAQ (reference sequence). CDR3 protein: CASSWGAEQFF. In nucleotides, the CDR3 is TGTGCCAGCAGCTGGGGAGCAGAGCAGTTCTTC. The full variable domain, completed using reference TRBV7-9 and TRBJ2-1, is DTGVSQNPRHKITKRGQNVTFRCDPISEHNRLYWYRQTLGQGPEFLTYFQNEAQLEKSRLLSDRFSAERPKGSFSTLEIQRTEQGDSAMYLCASSWGAEQFFGPGTRLTVL.

On this clone itself: The CDR3 ends on some other residue instead of the conserved phenylalanine or tryptophan, so this is likely a read error. The V call is TRBV6-4, the J call TRBJ2-3, with 8 bases that match TRBD1. Unmatched junction bases numbered 9, after V lost 2 bases and J lost 8 bases. This CDR3 has 15 residues. CDR1 and CDR2 (germline): MRHNA, SNTAGT. In nucleotides, the CDR3 is TGTGCCAGCAGTGACGGACAGGGTGGGGGAGCTACGCAGTATTTG. It specifies CASSDGQGGGATQYL.

This clone was counted at least ten times. The chain carries TRBV30 and TRBJ2-1, with 7 bases aligning to TRBD2. The germline V gene encodes CDR1 GTSNPN and CDR2 SVGIG (reference sequence). Trimming removed 1 base from V and 12 bases from J; junction bases left unmatched: 6. The CDR3 has 12 amino acids. CDR3 nucleotide sequence: TGTGCCTGGAGTGGTCAATCTAGCGGGCAGTTCTTC. Amino acid sequence: CAWSGQSSGQFF.

The chain employs TRBV6-4 and TRBJ2-1; D is unclear. In germline, CDR1 is MRHNA, CDR2 SNTAGT. The CDR3 totals 16 residues. V was trimmed by 3 bases and J by 4 bases, leaving 16 bases between them. The CDR3 protein is CASSEAYFGDYNEQFF. CDR3 sequence (DNA): TGTGCCAGCAGTGAAGCTTATTTCGGAGATTACAATGAGCAGTTCTTC.

This clone was observed a few times. V is TRBV27 and J is TRBJ1-3, with D possibly matching TRBD1 (6 bases). Trimming removed 5 bases at V and 0 bases at J, with 11 bases between. Per the germline V gene, CDR1 is MNHEY and CDR2 is SMNVEV (reference sequence). This CDR3 region has 15 residues. In nucleotides, the CDR3 is TGTGCCAGCAGTCGGAAGACAGGCTCTGGAAACACCATATATTTT. This sequence encodes CASSRKTGSGNTIYF.

This clone was seen a single time. The chain carries TRBV7-6 and TRBJ2-5; D is ambiguous. V lost 4 bases, J lost 3 bases, and 12 bases lay in between. CDR1 is SGHVS, CDR2 FNYEAQ, per germline. The CDR3 contains 14 residues. The CDR3 region is CASSSEWREETQYF. CDR3 DNA: TGTGCCAGCAGCTCAGAATGGAGAGAAGAGACCCAGTACTTC.

This clone was counted a few times. A junction end diverges from the germline sequence, so it may reflect a read error. The chain links TRBV6-5 to TRBJ1-5, with TRBD1 identical over 8 bases. The CDR3 extends over 15 amino acids. Germline lookup yields CDR1 MNHEY and CDR2 SVGAGI. The CDR3, as DNA: TGTGCCAGCAGTTCCAGGACAGGGATTACCCAGCCCCAGAATTTT. Protein sequence: CASSSRTGITQPQNF.

This clone is categorized as medium-sized. The J gene is TRBJ1-2, the V gene TRBV2; tentative D call: TRBD1 (6 bases). Trimming left V 5 bases short and J 6 bases short, with 13 bases between. The CDR3 consists of 13 residues. CDR1 and CDR2 (germline): SNHLY, FYNNEI. CDR3 nucleotide sequence: TGTGCCAGCAGTCTACAGGGATGGGATGGCTACACCTTC. Protein: CASSLQGWDGYTF.

This clone was detected many times. J is TRBJ2-7 and V is TRBV6-1; D uncertain. CDR1 is MNHNS and CDR2 is SASEGT in the germline V gene. Trimming pared 2 bases from V and 4 bases from J, leaving 6 bases between. The CDR3 spans 12 residues. CDR3 coding DNA: TGTGCCAGCAGTGAAAAGTGGTACGAGCAGTACTTC. The encoded protein is CASSEKWYEQYF.

The chain carries TRBV28 and TRBJ2-3; a possible D gene is TRBD2 (6 bases). CDR1 is MDHEN, CDR2 SYDVKM, per germline. The CDR3 covers 15 residues. Between the trimmed V and J ends, which lost 5 bases and 0 bases, there was a span of 12 bases. The CDR3 spells CASSVAGTSTDTQYF. CDR3 DNA sequence: TGTGCCAGCAGTGTCGCCGGGACTAGCACAGATACGCAGTATTTT.

The rearrangement uses TRBV6-1 and TRBJ2-7, with D hard to call. Germline V lookup: CDR1 MNHNS, CDR2 SASEGT. V gave up 2 bases and J gave up 3 bases, with 14 bases separating them. The CDR3 runs 15 residues. CDR3 protein: CASSEIVGFNYEQYF. The CDR3, as DNA: TGTGCCAGCAGTGAAATCGTGGGGTTTAACTACGAGCAGTACTTC.

This clone has ten or more counts. Other nucleotide sequences from this sample produce the same CDR3. This chain joins TRBV11-2 and TRBJ2-3; possible D gene TRBD1, 6 bases. The CDR3 has 12 residues. V was clipped by 5 bases and J by 8 bases, with 11 bases between them. The V gene's germline CDR1 is SGHAT and CDR2 FQNNGV. The chain's CDR3 is CASSPQGSTQYF. CDR3 in DNA: TGTGCCAGCAGCCCACAGGGTAGTACGCAGTATTTT. The whole variable domain, filled in from reference TRBV11-2 and TRBJ2-3, reads EAGVAQSPRYKIIEKRQSVAFWCNPISGHATLYWYQQILGQGPKLLIQFQNNGVVDDSQLPKDRFSAERLKGVDSTLKIQPAKLEDSAVYLCASSPQGSTQYFGPGTRLTVL.

By frequency in the sample, this clone is medium-sized (0.01 to 0.1%). In nucleotides, the CDR3 is TGTGCCAGCAGTCCGGGTCCACAACACGAGCAGTACTTC. Translated, it gives CASSPGPQHEQYF. This sequence joins TRBV6-4 and TRBJ2-7; no clear D gene. Trimming removed 5 bases at V and 5 bases at J, with 13 bases between. The CDR3 is made up of 13 amino acids. From germline, CDR1 is MRHNA and CDR2 SNTAGT.

This clone occurred many times. The rearrangement joins TRBV19 to TRBJ2-5, with TRBD2 matching 13 bases. The J segment lost 6 bases and the V segment lost 5 bases, leaving 3 bases of the junction unmatched. From germline, CDR1 is LNHDA and CDR2 SQIVND (reference sequence). The CDR3 sequence is 14 residues long. The CDR3 spells CASSWTSGSQTQYF. In DNA, the CDR3 is TGTGCCAGTAGTTGGACTAGCGGGAGTCAGACCCAGTACTTC.

This clone came up many times. The CDR3 nucleotides are TGTGCCAGTAGTATCACAGGGGGCGTCTACGAGCAGTACTTC. It specifies CASSITGGVYEQYF. This chain links TRBV19 with TRBJ2-7, with TRBD1 matching 9 bases. The CDR3 extends over 14 amino acids. In germline, CDR1 is LNHDA, CDR2 SQIVND (reference sequence). J was trimmed by 3 bases and V by 3 bases; bases with no gene match: 3.

In its sample, this clone was seen a few times. The chain couples TRBV20-1 to TRBJ2-4; 9 nucleotides match TRBD1. Germline V gives CDR1 DFQATT, CDR2 SNEGSKA (reference sequence). The CDR3 runs 15 residues. V trimming: 6 bases; J trimming: 2 bases; junction bases outside the gene matches: 8. In DNA form, the CDR3 reads TGCAGTGCGTCGACAGGGGGGATCTCCAAAAACATTCAGTACTTC. Protein sequence: CSASTGGISKNIQYF.

This clone was observed many times. This chain connects TRBV7-9 to TRBJ1-2; D not certain. V lost 4 bases, J lost 7 bases, and 13 bases lay in between. CDR1 is SEHNR, CDR2 FQNEAQ, per germline (reference sequence). The CDR3 consists of 13 residues. CDR3 region: CASSSRSLAGYTF. CDR3 coding DNA: TGTGCCAGCAGCTCTCGCAGTCTCGCTGGCTACACCTTC.

This clone was recorded at least ten times. This chain links TRBV9 with TRBJ1-2, with TRBD1 matching over 9 bases. The CDR3 contains 15 residues. Trimming at V came to 4 bases and at J to 5 bases, leaving 9 bases not matched to a gene. The germline V gene has CDR1 SGDLS and CDR2 YYNGEE. CDR3 amino acids: CASSPRGTGFYGYTF. The CDR3 nucleotides read TGTGCCAGCAGCCCACGGGGGACAGGGTTTTATGGCTACACCTTC.

This clone was picked up many times. This rearrangement joins TRBV5-1 to TRBJ2-5; perhaps TRBD1 as D (6 bases). CDR1 SGHRS and CDR2 YFSETQ come from the germline V gene. The CDR3 contains 16 residues. The V and J ends lost 2 bases and 2 bases respectively, with 16 bases between them. CDR3 sequence reads: CASSFSSGAGQETQYF. CDR3 nucleotides: TGCGCCAGCAGCTTCAGTTCAGGGGCTGGGCAAGAGACCCAGTACTTC. Supplemented by reference TRBV5-1 and TRBJ2-5, the full variable domain reads KAGVTQTPRYLIKTRGQQVTLSCSPISGHRSVSWYQQTPGQGLQFLFEYFSETQRNKGNFPGRFSGRQFSNSRSEMNVSTLELGDSALYLCASSFSSGAGQETQYFGPGTRLLVL.

Ten or more counts support this clone. The chain couples TRBV4-1 to TRBJ2-3; 9 bases are a match to TRBD2. With V trimmed by 2 bases and J by 2 bases, 14 bases remained unmatched. Germline assignment: CDR1 MGHRA and CDR2 YSYEKL. CDR3 size: 19 residues. The CDR3 loop reads CASSQSPPSAGGITDTQYF. In DNA form, the CDR3 reads TGCGCCAGCAGCCAAAGCCCTCCTAGCGCGGGAGGGATCACAGATACGCAGTATTTT.

This clone was picked up a small number of times. The chain links TRBV27 to TRBJ1-1; no reliable D call. CDR3 length equals 13 residues. The V gene lost 3 bases and the J gene lost 4 bases, with 9 bases spanning the gap. Germline V gene sequence: CDR1 MNHEY, CDR2 SMNVEV (reference sequence). The CDR3 nucleotides read TGTGCCAGCAGTTTCCGAGGGCCCACTGAAGCTTTCTTT. Translated, it gives CASSFRGPTEAFF.

In its sample, this clone was seen a few times. The chain is built from TRBV4-2 and TRBJ2-5; D not certain. V was cut by 1 base and J by 3 bases, with 9 bases left in between. This CDR3 is built from 14 residues. CDR1 LGHNA and CDR2 YNFKEQ come from the germline V gene. The chain's CDR3 is CASSQGAREETQYF. CDR3 coding DNA: TGTGCCAGCAGCCAAGGGGCAAGGGAAGAGACCCAGTACTTC.

The chain recombines TRBV9 with TRBJ2-5; TRBD1 matches 8 bases. Germline loops: CDR1 SGDLS, CDR2 YYNGEE. V trimming: 6 bases; J trimming: 5 bases; junction bases outside the gene matches: 12. The CDR3 length is 15 residues. DNA for the CDR3: TGTGCCAGCACCCAGGGAGCAGGGGGCAGTGAGACCCAGTACTTC. Translating it yields CASTQGAGGSETQYF.

In its sample, this clone ranks as medium-sized. This rearrangement joins TRBV11-1 to TRBJ1-3; D is unclear. V was trimmed by 2 bases and J by 3 bases, leaving 11 bases between them. The CDR3 is 15 residues long. Germline CDR1 is SGHAT and CDR2 is FQDESV (reference sequence). CDR3 in DNA: TGTGCCAGCAGCTTAAACCCAGGCCTTGGAAACACCATATATTTT. This codes for CASSLNPGLGNTIYF. Supplemented by reference TRBV11-1 and TRBJ1-3, the full variable domain reads EAEVAQSPRYKITEKSQAVAFWCDPISGHATLYWYRQILGQGPELLVQFQDESVVDDSQLPKDRFSAERLKGVDSTLKIQPAELGDSAMYLCASSLNPGLGNTIYFGEGSWLTVV.

This clone was counted at least ten times. The chain couples TRBV7-2 to TRBJ2-7; 10 bases fit TRBD1. Trimming cost V 5 bases and J 6 bases; bases outside gene matches: 7. The germline CDR1 and CDR2 sequences are SGHTA and FQGNSA. This CDR3 is built from 14 residues. This chain's CDR3 is CASSKDRGIGEQYF. In DNA form, the CDR3 reads TGTGCCAGCAGCAAGGACAGGGGGATCGGCGAGCAGTACTTC.

In this sample, this clone turned up many times. The chain links TRBV5-6 to TRBJ1-2; the match to TRBD1 covers 7 bases. V shed 0 bases and J 0 bases; nucleotides not matched to a gene: 8. The germline gives CDR1 SGHDT, CDR2 YYEEEE. The CDR3 runs to 17 residues. The CDR3 here is CASSLAAGQPSNYGYTF. In DNA form, the CDR3 reads TGTGCCAGCAGCTTGGCGGCGGGACAGCCATCTAACTATGGCTACACCTTC.

At least ten counts were recorded for this clone. The V and J genes are TRBV4-2 and TRBJ2-3; the D is unclear. V was clipped by 6 bases and J by 4 bases, with 8 bases between them. Germline V CDR1 and CDR2: LGHNA, YNFKEQ. This CDR3 comprises 12 residues. The CDR3 loop reads CASSPPADTQYF. In DNA, the CDR3 is TGTGCCAGCAGTCCCCCCGCAGATACGCAGTATTTT.

This clone came up many times. DNA for the CDR3: TGCAGCGTCGTGGGGGGCGGGAGACAATCCTACAATGAGCAGTTCTTC. Amino acid sequence: CSVVGGGRQSYNEQFF. This chain connects TRBV29-1 to TRBJ2-1; possible D gene TRBD2, 7 bases. Per the germline V gene, CDR1 is SQVTM and CDR2 is ANQGSEA. The V gene lost 6 bases and the J gene lost 1 base, with 19 bases spanning the gap. The CDR3 has 16 residues.